Detailed here is one T cell receptor (beta chain). This record belongs to a study of CD8 T cells in Susac syndrome. Study overall: Within the sequenced group of Susac syndrome patients, five or six showed active disease and about eight were in remission.

An input of about 0.5 to 1 ug of RNA was subjected to reverse transcription using random hexamers. TCRdb processed the immunoSEQ multiplex PCR reads anew with MiXCR; each CDR3 protein has one entry. The sample has more than 100,000 distinct CDR3 sequences; around 94% are singletons. TEMRA cells were enriched by FACS, while CD8+ and CD4+ T cells were obtained through a negative isolation that was performed magnetically. Sequencing used CD8+ T cells from PBMCs. The TCR sequence derives from a human donor with Susac syndrome.

CDR3 protein: CASRSFQGQGWGYTF. CDR3 nucleotide sequence: TGTGCCAGCAGGAGCTTTCAGGGACAGGGCTGGGGCTACACCTTC. V is TRBV27 and J is TRBJ1-2; 9 bases align to TRBD1. The CDR3 spans 15 residues. Germline-derived CDR1 and CDR2 are MNHEY and SMNVEV (reference sequence). V lost 6 bases, J lost 8 bases, and 13 bases stayed unmatched.